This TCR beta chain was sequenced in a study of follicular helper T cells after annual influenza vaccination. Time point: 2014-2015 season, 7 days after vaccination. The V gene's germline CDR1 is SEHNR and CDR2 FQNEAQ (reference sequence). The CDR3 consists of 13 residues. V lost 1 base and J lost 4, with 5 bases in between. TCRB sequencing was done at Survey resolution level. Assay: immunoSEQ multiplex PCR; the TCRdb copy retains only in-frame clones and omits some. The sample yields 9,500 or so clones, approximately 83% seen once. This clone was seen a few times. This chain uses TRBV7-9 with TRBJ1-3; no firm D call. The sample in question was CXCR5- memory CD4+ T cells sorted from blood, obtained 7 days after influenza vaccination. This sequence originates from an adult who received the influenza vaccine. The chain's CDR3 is CASSLDGGNTIYF. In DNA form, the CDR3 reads TGTGCCAGCAGCTTAGATGGGGGAAACACCATATATTTT.